This is a list of T cell receptor beta chains from one sample in a study of early stage breast cancer tumors. Assay: immunoSEQ multiplex PCR; the TCRdb copy retains only in-frame clones and omits some. The sample lists approximately 75,000 clones; approximately 80% were seen once. Sequenced sample: blood. These TCRs come from a person aged 40 to 50 with breast cancer. CDR3s include the opening cysteine and the closing phenylalanine or tryptophan. The D gene is left open where the match is weak. Some rows have no size entry. The others give once, few or many, or a class for an expanded clone.

J gene,clone size,D gene,V gene,CDR3 DNA,CDR3 protein
TRBJ1-1,-,-,TRBV19,TGTGCCTCCAATATTGGGAACACTGAAGCTTTCTTT,CASNIGNTEAFF
TRBJ1-4,-,TRBD1,TRBV30,TGTGCCTGGAGTCGGGAACAGGGGGAAAAACTGTTTTTT,CAWSREQGEKLFF
TRBJ1-5,-,-,TRBV7-6,TGTGCCAGCAGCCTAGGTACACCTCAGGGCAATCAGCCCCAGCATTTT,CASSLGTPQGNQPQHF
TRBJ1-5,-,TRBD1,TRBV2,TGTGCCAGCAACCTAAAGCTGGGACAGGGAGATCAGCCCCAGCATTTT,CASNLKLGQGDQPQHF
TRBJ2-2,-,TRBD1,TRBV14,TGTGCCAGCAGCGGGACAGTCACCGGGGAGCTGTTTTTT,CASSGTVTGELFF
TRBJ2-1,-,TRBD2,TRBV7-6,TGTGCCAGCAGCCCATCCTCCGGGACTAGCGGGTACAATGAGCAGTTCTTC,CASSPSSGTSGYNEQFF
TRBJ2-7,-,-,TRBV5-1,TGCGCCAGCAGCTTGGCGCCAGGGGCAGTGGGCGAGCAGTACTTC,CASSLAPGAVGEQYF
TRBJ2-3,-,-,TRBV27,TGTGCCAGCAGTATAACTCGCACAGATACGCAGTATTTT,CASSITRTDTQYF
TRBJ2-2,-,-,TRBV6-5,TGTGCCAGCAGACCGGGACCCGAGACGCGGGAGCTGTTTTTT,CASRPGPETRELFF
TRBJ2-6,-,-,TRBV5-4,TGTGCCAGCAGCCCTGACCCTGGGGCCAACGTCCTGACTTTC,CASSPDPGANVLTF
TRBJ1-1,-,TRBD1,TRBV28,TGTGCCAGCAGTCCTACCTTCGGGACAGGGGGGAGGAAAAATGAAGCTTTCTTT,CASSPTFGTGGRKNEAFF
TRBJ2-4,-,-,TRBV5-1,TGCGCCAGCAGCTTAGCAGGGGTGAGCATTCAGTACTTC,CASSLAGVSIQYF
TRBJ2-7,-,TRBD1,TRBV15,TGTGCCACCAGCATTAGACAGGGCGACGAGCAGTACTTC,CATSIRQGDEQYF
TRBJ1-5,-,-,TRBV10-3,TGTGCCATCAGTGAGTATTATGGGGGGCTGAGCAATCAGCCCCAGCATTTT,CAISEYYGGLSNQPQHF
TRBJ2-2,-,-,TRBV11-3,TGTGCCAGCAGCTTAGCTGCCAGAACGTCCGCCGGGGAGCTGTTTTTT,CASSLAARTSAGELFF
TRBJ2-7,-,-,TRBV10-3,TGTGCCATCAGCCCCCAAATAGCCTACGAGCAGTACTTC,CAISPQIAYEQYF
TRBJ2-3,-,-,TRBV11-2,TGTGCCAGCAGCTTAGATACGCCAGATACGCAGTATTTT,CASSLDTPDTQYF
TRBJ2-7,-,-,TRBV28,TGTGCCAGCAGCCGAGGGGGGTCGGGATCCTACGAGCAGTACTTC,CASSRGGSGSYEQYF
TRBJ1-5,-,-,TRBV28,TGTGCCAGCAGCCTCCTGACAGACACCTATAGCAATCAGCCCCAGCATTTT,CASSLLTDTYSNQPQHF
TRBJ2-6,-,TRBD1,TRBV30,TGTGCCTGGAGTGTCCGGGACAGGGCCCTCTCTGGGGCCAACGTCCTGACTTTC,CAWSVRDRALSGANVLTF
TRBJ2-3,-,-,TRBV7-9,TGTGCCAGCAGCCCACGATCAGATACGCAGTATTTT,CASSPRSDTQYF
TRBJ2-1,-,TRBD2,TRBV9,TGTGCCAGCAGCGTTAGCGGGAGATTCTACAATGAGCAGTTCTTC,CASSVSGRFYNEQFF
TRBJ2-2,-,-,TRBV13,TGTGCCAGCAGCTCCCCCAGGACTGGGAACACCGGGGAGCTGTTTTTT,CASSSPRTGNTGELFF
TRBJ2-1,-,-,TRBV27,TGTGCCAGCAGTAGACAGGCGTACTACAATGAGCAGTTCTTC,CASSRQAYYNEQFF
TRBJ2-1,-,TRBD2,TRBV4-2,TGTGCCAGCAGCCAAGAGGGGACTAGCGGGATTGAGCAGTTCTTC,CASSQEGTSGIEQFF
TRBJ2-2,-,-,TRBV2,TGTGCCAGCAGTTCCGGGGAGCTGTTTTTT,CASSSGELFF
TRBJ2-4,-,-,TRBV10-2,TGCGCCAGCAGTGAGTCCCTATCCCCAAACATTCAGTACTTC,CASSESLSPNIQYF
TRBJ2-3,-,-,TRBV29-1,TGCAGCGTTGAGGCCTACTGGGGCACAGATACGCAGTATTTT,CSVEAYWGTDTQYF
TRBJ1-3,-,-,TRBV25-1,TGTGCCAGCAGTGATCCAGGAGGCTCTGGAAACACCATATATTTT,CASSDPGGSGNTIYF
TRBJ2-7,once,-,TRBV6-6,TGTGCCAGCAGGCAGGACTCCTACGAGCAGTACTTC,CASRQDSYEQYF
TRBJ2-7,-,-,TRBV5-4,TGTGCCAGCAGCTTGGGGGTTGTTACAGGGTTCCCCTACGAGCAGTACTTC,CASSLGVVTGFPYEQYF
TRBJ2-3,few,TRBD2,TRBV7-9,TGTGCCAGCAGCAAAGAGGCGGGAGCTCGAGATACGCAGTATTTT,CASSKEAGARDTQYF
TRBJ1-1,-,-,TRBV10-3,TGTGCCATCAGCGGACAGTTAATGAACACTGAAGCTTTCTTT,CAISGQLMNTEAFF
TRBJ2-1,-,TRBD2,TRBV25-1,TGTGCCAGCAGTGTATTAGCGGGAAACAATGAGCAGTTCTTC,CASSVLAGNNEQFF
TRBJ2-7,once,TRBD1,TRBV5-1,TGCGCCAGCAGCCGGAATCCCCCGGGACAGGGGGGCAACGAGCAGTACTTC,CASSRNPPGQGGNEQYF
TRBJ1-1,-,-,TRBV6-4,TGTGCCAGCAGTGCGACGGGGAACACTGAAGCTTTCTTT,CASSATGNTEAFF